The next 32 T cell receptor beta chains were all read from a single sample in a study of T-cell reconstitution after alpha-beta-depleted transplantation in children. Unique molecular identifiers were built into the TCRbeta library. TCRdb re-analysed the PCR reads in MiXCR, keeping a single row per CDR3 protein. The table has nearly 350,000 distinct CDR3 sequences, around 15% seen once. This specimen consisted of PBMCs, mostly from graft donor cells, obtained 360 days after TCRalphabeta/CD19-depleted stem cell transplant. Receptors were obtained from a male patient under 10 years old who had a stem cell transplant for acute lymphoblastic leukemia, so the T cells may come from the graft donor.

About this clonotype itself: Compared with germline, one end of the junction differs, possibly owing to a read error. The rearrangement links TRBV5-5 to TRBJ2-1; no definite D call. CDR1 and CDR2 (germline): SGHKS, YYEKEE (reference sequence). The CDR3 has 12 residues. The CDR3 bases are TGTGCCAGCAGCCGACGCTCGGACGGTGTGATCTTC. Amino acid sequence: CASSRRSDGVIF.

In its sample, this clonotype was seen a few times. The chain employs TRBV7-3 and TRBJ2-3; perhaps TRBD2 as D (5 bases). The CDR3 contains 13 residues. Germline-derived CDR1 and CDR2 are SGHTA and FQGTGA. V lost 3 bases to trimming and J lost 5 bases, with 9 bases between them. CDR3 in DNA: TGTGCCAGCAGCTTGACTAAGGAAGATACGCAGTATTTT. The encoded protein is CASSLTKEDTQYF.

The table lists this clonotype with a few counts. This chain uses TRBV29-1 with TRBJ1-2; weak D call: TRBD1 (5 bases). The CDR3 has 13 residues. V lost 4 bases and J 4 bases, leaving 13 bases between the germline ends. Germline lookup yields CDR1 SQVTM and CDR2 ANQGSEA. CDR3 protein: CSVVGRVGYGYTF. In nucleotides, the CDR3 is TGCAGCGTTGTGGGCAGGGTGGGCTATGGCTACACCTTC.

Only a few counts were recorded for this clonotype. The chain recombines TRBV10-3 with TRBJ2-7; perhaps TRBD1 as D (8 bases). The CDR3 is 11 residues long. CDR1 ENHRY and CDR2 SYGVKD come from the germline V gene. CDR3 in DNA: TGTGGAACAGGGGGGGCCTACGAGCAGTACTTC. Residues: CGTGGAYEQYF.

This clonotype was observed many times. This chain links TRBV5-1 with TRBJ1-1, with D maybe TRBD1 (5 bases). The CDR3 length is 14 residues. Between the trimmed V and J ends, which lost 1 base and 3 bases, there was a span of 10 bases. Germline V gene sequence: CDR1 SGHRS, CDR2 YFSETQ. The DNA for the CDR3 is TGCGCCAGCAGCTTGTACGTGGGGCACACTGAAGCTTTCTTT. Translating it yields CASSLYVGHTEAFF. The variable domain in full, with the rest retrieved from reference TRBV5-1 and TRBJ1-1, is KAGVTQTPRYLIKTRGQQVTLSCSPISGHRSVSWYQQTPGQGLQFLFEYFSETQRNKGNFPGRFSGRQFSNSRSEMNVSTLELGDSALYLCASSLYVGHTEAFFGQGTRLTVV.

This clonotype was seen a handful of times. The chain couples TRBV7-9 to TRBJ2-1; D ambiguous. V was trimmed by 5 bases and J by 5 bases, leaving 10 bases between them. Looked up from germline, CDR1 is SEHNR and CDR2 is FQNEAQ (reference sequence). The CDR3 contains 13 residues. This CDR3 is CASSLPVHNEQFF. CDR3 bases: TGTGCCAGCAGCCTCCCAGTACACAATGAGCAGTTCTTC. The full variable domain, rest sourced from reference TRBV7-9 and TRBJ2-1, is DTGVSQNPRHKITKRGQNVTFRCDPISEHNRLYWYRQTLGQGPEFLTYFQNEAQLEKSRLLSDRFSAERPKGSFSTLEIQRTEQGDSAMYLCASSLPVHNEQFFGPGTRLTVL.

There are a few counts of this clonotype. The J gene is TRBJ1-2, the V gene TRBV4-2; no definite D call. V was trimmed by 1 base and J by 7 bases, leaving 13 bases between them. Germline V gene lookup returns CDR1 LGHNA and CDR2 YNFKEQ. This CDR3 contains 14 residues. The CDR3 nucleotides are TGTGCCAGCAGCCAAGTGGCAAAGGAGGGTGGCTACACCTTC. Encoded protein: CASSQVAKEGGYTF.

This clonotype was detected only a few times. Here the CDR3 reads CASSPPPGIEGAKNIQYF. The CDR3 DNA follows: TGTGCCAGCAGTCCCCCACCGGGGATCGAGGGGGCCAAAAACATTCAGTACTTC. The genes are TRBV28 and TRBJ2-4, with D perhaps TRBD1 or TRBD2 (5 bases each). Between the trimmed V and J ends, which lost 5 bases and 1 base, there was a span of 21 bases. Germline V gene sequence: CDR1 MDHEN, CDR2 SYDVKM. CDR3 length equals 18 residues. Supplemented by reference TRBV28 and TRBJ2-4, the full variable domain reads DVKVTQSSRYLVKRTGEKVFLECVQDMDHENMFWYRQDPGLGLRLIYFSYDVKMKEKGDIPEGYSVSREKKERFSLILESASTNQTSMYLCASSPPPGIEGAKNIQYFGAGTRLSVL.

This clonotype was counted between two and nine times. DNA of the CDR3: TGTGCCAGCAGTCGGAGTAAGGTGGGACTAGCACGCTACGAGCAGTACTTC. As protein: CASSRSKVGLARYEQYF. The chain has TRBV7-9 and TRBJ2-7; 9 positions agree with TRBD2. The CDR3 runs 17 residues. V shed 6 bases and J 3 bases; nucleotides not matched to a gene: 15. Germline CDR1 reads SEHNR; CDR2 reads FQNEAQ (reference sequence).

V gene TRBV12-3 or TRBV12-4 combines with J gene TRBJ1-3; unclear D gene. CDR3 size: 14 residues. Trimming removed 5 bases at V and 0 bases at J, with 8 bases between. CDR3 region: CASSTGYSGNTIYF. In DNA, the CDR3 is TGTGCCAGCAGTACGGGGTACTCTGGAAACACCATATATTTT.

The chain is built from TRBV12-3 or TRBV12-4 and TRBJ2-1; D possibly corresponds to TRBD1 (6 bases). Trimming cost V 8 bases and J 8 bases, with 19 bases left between them. This CDR3 spans 14 amino acids. CDR3 sequence: CASSRIGGRDEQFF. CDR3 sequence (DNA): TGTGCCAGCTCTCGGATAGGGGGACGGGATGAGCAGTTCTTC.

The V gene is TRBV30, the J gene TRBJ1-6; D gene uncertain. This CDR3 contains 14 residues. Trimming shortened V by 0 bases and J by 4 bases, and 7 bases separated the two germline ends. Germline V lookup: CDR1 GTSNPN, CDR2 SVGIG (reference sequence). The CDR3 DNA follows: TGTGCCTGGAGTGTTTACGATTATAATTCACCCCTCCACTTT. Amino acids: CAWSVYDYNSPLHF. Full variable domain (rest looked up from reference TRBV30 and TRBJ1-6): SQTIHQWPATLVQPVGSPLSLECTVEGTSNPNLYWYRQAAGRGLQLLFYSVGIGQISSEVPQNLSASRPQDRQFILSSKKLLLSDSGFYLCAWSVYDYNSPLHFGNGTRLTVT.

This chain connects TRBV15 to TRBJ1-3; 8 nucleotides match TRBD1. Per the germline V gene, CDR1 is LNHNV and CDR2 is YYDKDF (reference sequence). Trimming took 0 bases from V and 4 from J; bases not matched to a gene: 11. The CDR3 covers 18 residues. DNA of the CDR3: TGTGCCACCAGCAGAGATGCTCCCTCCCGGACAGGGGGAAACACCATATATTTT. Residues: CATSRDAPSRTGGNTIYF.

This clonotype occurred a few times. This CDR3 reads CASSRGGGLETQYF. The CDR3 nucleotides are TGTGCCAGCAGTAGGGGGGGAGGGTTAGAGACCCAGTACTTC. The V gene is TRBV6-1, the J gene TRBJ2-5, with D possibly being TRBD2 (7 bases). The CDR3 is 14 amino acids. V was cut by 5 bases and J by 4 bases, with 14 bases left in between. Per the germline V gene, CDR1 is MNHNS and CDR2 is SASEGT.

The CDR3 sequence is CASSSFATGGEQYF. CDR3 coding DNA: TGTGCCAGCAGCTCATTCGCGACAGGGGGCGAGCAGTACTTC. The rearrangement uses TRBV7-2 and TRBJ2-7; 9 nucleotides line up with TRBD1. Per the germline V gene, CDR1 is SGHTA and CDR2 is FQGNSA. The ends lost 4 bases at V and 6 bases at J; junction bases unmatched: 7. The length of the CDR3 is 14 residues.

This clonotype has more than one count but fewer than ten. The gene calls are TRBV12-3 or TRBV12-4 and TRBJ2-5, with 7 bases fitting TRBD1. J gave up 4 bases and V 3 bases, and 14 bases lay outside the gene matches. CDR3 size: 17 residues. This CDR3 is CASSFAGGRILGETQYF. Here the CDR3 DNA reads TGTGCCAGCAGTTTTGCAGGGGGTCGGATATTGGGAGAGACCCAGTACTTC.

Notes on this clonotype: Germline and junction disagree at one end, which may indicate a read error. CDR3: CPSSFSGAHNYEQYF. CDR3 DNA: TGCCCCAGCAGCTTCTCGGGGGCTCATAACTACGAGCAGTACTTC. The rearrangement links TRBV5-1 to TRBJ2-7, with D possibly called TRBD1 or TRBD2 (6 bases each). CDR1 is SGHRS, CDR2 YFSETQ, per germline. The CDR3 is made up of 15 amino acids.

This clonotype was seen at least ten times. The rearrangement joins TRBV12-3 or TRBV12-4 to TRBJ2-5; 11 bases map to TRBD2. This CDR3 comprises 16 residues. V was clipped by 5 bases and J by 2 bases; unmatched bases: 7. The CDR3 coding sequence is TGTGCCAGCAGTACGGGGACTAGCGGTAATCAAGAGACCCAGTACTTC. Protein: CASSTGTSGNQETQYF.

The rearrangement uses TRBV5-6 and TRBJ1-6, with D maybe TRBD1 (5 bases). V lost 2 bases, J lost 4 bases, and 7 bases lay in between. The CDR3 is 14 residues long. The germline gives CDR1 SGHDT, CDR2 YYEEEE. Here the CDR3 reads CASSFDSYNSPLHF. In DNA, the CDR3 is TGTGCCAGCAGCTTTGACAGTTATAATTCACCCCTCCACTTT.

The rearrangement joins TRBV4-2 to TRBJ2-3, with 13 nucleotides matching TRBD2. J lost 5 bases, V lost 4 bases, and 24 bases had no gene match. Germline assignment: CDR1 LGHNA and CDR2 YNFKEQ. The CDR3 covers 22 residues. The CDR3 sequence is CASSLYRTRTSGRRGSGDTQYF. DNA of the CDR3: TGTGCCAGCAGCCTGTACCGAACTCGGACTAGCGGGAGACGCGGTTCGGGAGATACGCAGTATTTT.

This clonotype was observed at least ten times. The rearrangement uses TRBV5-1 and TRBJ2-2; no reliable D call. The CDR3 has 13 residues. V shed 0 bases and J shed 2 bases, with 2 bases lying between them. The germline V gene has CDR1 SGHRS and CDR2 YFSETQ. For the CDR3, the DNA is TGCGCCAGCAGCTTGGGTAACACCGGGGAGCTGTTTTTT. Translating gives CASSLGNTGELFF.

In this sample, this clonotype turned up a few times. CDR3 sequence (DNA): TGTGCCAGCACCCGGCCAGGGGCCCACCAAGAGACCCAGTACTTC. It translates to CASTRPGAHQETQYF. This chain uses TRBV6-2 or TRBV6-3 with TRBJ2-5; weak D call: TRBD1 (6 bases). The CDR3 is made up of 15 amino acids. The V gene's germline CDR1 is MNHEY and CDR2 SVGEGT. Trimming stripped 7 bases from V and 0 bases from J, with 15 bases between.

CDR3 sequence reads: CASSLAEPYEQYF. The CDR3 DNA is TGTGCCAGCAGCCTAGCGGAGCCCTACGAGCAGTACTTC. The chain carries TRBV3-1 and TRBJ2-7; possible D gene TRBD2, 6 bases. V lost 4 bases and J lost 2, with 9 bases in between. CDR1 and CDR2 (germline): LGHDT, YNNKEL (reference sequence). The length of the CDR3 is 13 residues.

V usage is TRBV28 and J usage is TRBJ1-4; D unresolved. This CDR3 region has 15 residues. Trimming left V 6 bases short and J 0 bases short, with 11 bases between. The germline V gene encodes CDR1 MDHEN and CDR2 SYDVKM. The DNA for the CDR3 is TGTGCCAGCAGCCCTTCAGTTGCAACTAATGAAAAACTGTTTTTT. Amino acids: CASSPSVATNEKLFF.

The V call is TRBV18, the J call TRBJ2-5, with 9 nucleotides matching TRBD2. The CDR3 length is 15 residues. CDR1 KGHSH and CDR2 LQKENI come from the germline V gene. V lost 3 bases and J lost 4; bases outside the gene matches: 6. The CDR3 nucleotides are TGTGCCAGCTCACCGAATAGCGGGGGATCAGAGACCCAGTACTTC. This translates into CASSPNSGGSETQYF.

This clonotype appeared a few times. The CDR3 region is CASSSGLRGDGYTF. The CDR3 DNA sequence: TGTGCCAGCAGTTCCGGTTTAAGAGGGGATGGCTACACCTTC. The genes are TRBV12-3 or TRBV12-4 and TRBJ1-2; TRBD1 might be the D (5 bases). This CDR3 is built from 14 residues. Trimming shortened V by 4 bases and J by 6 bases, and 15 bases separated the two germline ends.

The chain links TRBV10-3 to TRBJ2-7, with D tentatively TRBD1 (6 bases). Trimming left V 2 bases short and J 2 bases short, with 22 bases between. The CDR3 contains 18 residues. From germline, CDR1 is ENHRY and CDR2 SYGVKD. The CDR3 DNA reads as TGTGCCATCAGTGAGCCGGCGAAGGGGGTGTTGGGGGCCTACGAGCAGTACTTC. It specifies CAISEPAKGVLGAYEQYF.

The sample holds many counts of this clonotype. V gene TRBV12-3 or TRBV12-4 combines with J gene TRBJ1-3; the D is unclear. V lost 1 base and J 2 bases, leaving 9 bases between the germline ends. This CDR3 is built from 15 residues. CDR3 in DNA: TGTGCCAGCAGTTTAGGCCCGGGAACTGGAAACACCATATATTTT. Translating gives CASSLGPGTGNTIYF.

This rearrangement joins TRBV5-8 to TRBJ1-6; D not certain. Germline V gene data show CDR1 as SGHTS and CDR2 as YDEGEE. There are 14 residues in the CDR3. V was clipped by 4 bases and J by 7 bases, with 12 bases between them. Here the CDR3 DNA reads TGTGCCAGCAGCCCCCCCCCGGGCAATTCACCCCTCCACTTT. Protein product: CASSPPPGNSPLHF.

Many counts were recorded for this clonotype. The chain links TRBV20-1 to TRBJ1-2; D is perhaps TRBD1 (5 bases). The CDR3 totals 16 residues. Trimming stripped 0 bases from V and 2 bases from J, with 16 bases between. The germline V gene has CDR1 DFQATT and CDR2 SNEGSKA (reference sequence). CDR3 coding DNA: TGCAGTGCTAGAGATTGGATAGGACACCCGAACTATGGCTACACCTTC. Encoded protein: CSARDWIGHPNYGYTF.

A few counts support this clonotype. The V call is TRBV5-5, the J call TRBJ2-7; the D is unclear. The germline V gene has CDR1 SGHKS and CDR2 YYEKEE (reference sequence). Deletions cut 7 bases from V and 0 bases from J, with 20 bases between. This CDR3 comprises 16 residues. DNA for the CDR3: TGTGCCAGCCCCCCCCTCAAGGGTCCACTCTCCTACGAGCAGTACTTC. It yields the protein CASPPLKGPLSYEQYF.

This clonotype is a singleton in its sample. V gene TRBV6-1 combines with J gene TRBJ1-1; D is undetermined. Trimming removed 4 bases at V and 1 base at J, with 10 bases between. The CDR3 extends over 14 amino acids. Germline V lookup: CDR1 MNHNS, CDR2 SASEGT. The CDR3 loop is CASSAFSGNTEAFF. In DNA form, the CDR3 reads TGTGCCAGCAGTGCATTCTCAGGGAACACTGAAGCTTTCTTT.